The 4 T cell receptor beta chains below were found in one sample sequenced in a study of cytomegalovirus exposure and HLA in healthy donors. The PCR employed 60 Vbeta primers together with 13 Jbeta primers. Generated by immunoSEQ multiplex PCR, the TCRdb table keeps only in-frame clones and is missing some. The data hold some 200,000 clones, with roughly 80% observed a single time. The sequenced material came from PBMCs. The receptor source for this set is a girl aged 2 to 10 in good health and CMV-seronegative.

This chain joins TRBV5-6 and TRBJ1-2; TRBD1 aligns across 8 bases. This CDR3 comprises 14 residues. Germline assignment: CDR1 SGHDT and CDR2 YYEEEE. V lost 2 bases, J lost 5 bases, and 5 bases stayed unmatched. CDR3 sequence reads: CASSFKDREYGYTF. The CDR3 DNA follows: TGTGCCAGCAGCTTTAAGGACAGGGAGTATGGCTACACCTTC.

This chain joins TRBV10-3 and TRBJ1-2, with TRBD1 matching 9 bases. The CDR3 spans 16 residues. CDR1 and CDR2 from the germline V gene are ENHRY and SYGVKD. After removal of 3 bases from V and 6 bases from J, the junction contained 11 bases not matched to a gene. The CDR3 nucleotides are TGTGCCATCAGTGACGGAAAAGACAGGGGGGTAGATGGCTACACCTTC. This encodes CAISDGKDRGVDGYTF.

The rearrangement uses TRBV4-1 and TRBJ2-5, with TRBD2 matching 10 bases. V lost 2 bases to trimming and J lost 5 bases; unmatched junction nucleotides: 17. This CDR3 is built from 19 residues. Germline CDR1 and CDR2: MGHRA and YSYEKL. Written as DNA, the CDR3 is TGCGCCAGCAGCCAATTGTCTGGGCTAGCGGGAGCCCCGGGGGAGACCCAGTACTTC. As protein: CASSQLSGLAGAPGETQYF.

This clone has only a few counts. The chain employs TRBV6-4 and TRBJ1-5, with D perhaps matching TRBD1 (6 bases). The CDR3 runs 14 residues. Germline V CDR1 and CDR2: MRHNA, SNTAGT. V was clipped by 6 bases and J by 9 bases, with 18 bases between them. The CDR3 loop reads CASRGHDRWLPQHF. In nucleotides, the CDR3 is TGTGCCAGCAGGGGGCACGACAGGTGGTTGCCCCAGCATTTT.